The clone carrying this T cell receptor beta chain was counted between two and nine times. V was pared by 3 bases and J by 5 bases, with 11 bases between. CDR3 length: 14 amino acids. Germline V gene data show CDR1 as SGHRS and CDR2 as YFSETQ. TCRdb reprocessed the RT-PCR reads with MiXCR, giving one entry per CDR3 protein. The repertoire has 650,000 to 800,000 distinct CDR3 sequences, 14% of them found once; the top ten carry 3.6%. The source material was memory CD4+ T cells from blood. The origin of this receptor is a female donor in good health, serving as a healthy control. V is TRBV5-1 and J is TRBJ2-2, with a tentative D call TRBD1 (6 bases). The CDR3 DNA follows: TGCGCCAGCAGCTCCGTCGGACAGACCGGGGAGCTGTTTTTT. Residues: CASSSVGQTGELFF. Together with reference TRBV5-1 and TRBJ2-2, the CDR3 gives the full variable domain: KAGVTQTPRYLIKTRGQQVTLSCSPISGHRSVSWYQQTPGQGLQFLFEYFSETQRNKGNFPGRFSGRQFSNSRSEMNVSTLELGDSALYLCASSSVGQTGELFFGEGSRLTVL.